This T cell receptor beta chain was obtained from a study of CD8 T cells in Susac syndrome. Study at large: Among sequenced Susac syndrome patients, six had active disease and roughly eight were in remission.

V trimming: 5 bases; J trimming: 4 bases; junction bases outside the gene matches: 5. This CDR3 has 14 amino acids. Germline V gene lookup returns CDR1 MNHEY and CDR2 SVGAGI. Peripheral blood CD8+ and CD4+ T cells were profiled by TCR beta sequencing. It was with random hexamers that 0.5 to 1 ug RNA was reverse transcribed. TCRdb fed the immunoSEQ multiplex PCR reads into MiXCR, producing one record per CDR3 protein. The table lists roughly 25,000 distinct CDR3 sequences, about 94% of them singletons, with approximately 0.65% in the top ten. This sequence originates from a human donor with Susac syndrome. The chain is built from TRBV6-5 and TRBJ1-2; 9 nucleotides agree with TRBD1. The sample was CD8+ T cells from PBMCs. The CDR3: CASSKDRGTYGYTF. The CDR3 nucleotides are TGTGCCAGCAGTAAGGACAGGGGAACCTATGGCTACACCTTC.